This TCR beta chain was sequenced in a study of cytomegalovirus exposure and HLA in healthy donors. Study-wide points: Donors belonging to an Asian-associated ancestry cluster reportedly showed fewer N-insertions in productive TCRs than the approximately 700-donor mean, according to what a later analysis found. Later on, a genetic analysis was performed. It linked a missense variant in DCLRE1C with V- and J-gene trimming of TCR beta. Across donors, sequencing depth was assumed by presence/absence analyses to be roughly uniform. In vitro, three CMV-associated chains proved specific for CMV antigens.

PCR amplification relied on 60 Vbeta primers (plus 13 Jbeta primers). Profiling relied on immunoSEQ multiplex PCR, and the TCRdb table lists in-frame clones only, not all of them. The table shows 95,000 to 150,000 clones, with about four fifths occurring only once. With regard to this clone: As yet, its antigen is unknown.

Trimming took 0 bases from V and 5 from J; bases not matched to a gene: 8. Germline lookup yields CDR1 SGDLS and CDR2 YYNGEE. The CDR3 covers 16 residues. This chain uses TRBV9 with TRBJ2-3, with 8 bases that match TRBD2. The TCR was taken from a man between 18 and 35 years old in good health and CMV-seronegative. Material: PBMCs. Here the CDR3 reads CASSVAWRGVRDTQYF. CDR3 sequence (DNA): TGTGCCAGCAGCGTAGCATGGCGGGGGGTAAGAGATACGCAGTATTTT.